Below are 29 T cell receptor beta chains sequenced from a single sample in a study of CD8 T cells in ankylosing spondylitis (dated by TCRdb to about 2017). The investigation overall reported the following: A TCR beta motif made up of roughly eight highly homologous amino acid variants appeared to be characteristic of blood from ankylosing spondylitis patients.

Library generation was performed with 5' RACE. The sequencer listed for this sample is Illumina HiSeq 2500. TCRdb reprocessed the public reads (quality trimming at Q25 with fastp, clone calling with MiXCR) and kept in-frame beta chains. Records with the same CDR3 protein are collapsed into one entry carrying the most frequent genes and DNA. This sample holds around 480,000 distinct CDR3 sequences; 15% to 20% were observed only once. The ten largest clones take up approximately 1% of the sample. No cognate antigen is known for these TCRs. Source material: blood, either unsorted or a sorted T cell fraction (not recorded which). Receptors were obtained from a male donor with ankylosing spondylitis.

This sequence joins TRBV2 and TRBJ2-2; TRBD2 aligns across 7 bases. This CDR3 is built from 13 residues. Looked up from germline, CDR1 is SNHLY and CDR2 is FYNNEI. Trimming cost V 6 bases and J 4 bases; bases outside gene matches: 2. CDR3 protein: CASSLAVTGELFF. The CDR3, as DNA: TGTGCCAGCAGCCTAGCGGTCACCGGGGAGCTGTTTTTT.

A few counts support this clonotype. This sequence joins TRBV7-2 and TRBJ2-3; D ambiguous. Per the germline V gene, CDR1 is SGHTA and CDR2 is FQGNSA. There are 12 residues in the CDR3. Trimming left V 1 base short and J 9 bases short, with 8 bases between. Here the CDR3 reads CASSLETVTQYF. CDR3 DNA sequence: TGTGCCAGCAGCTTAGAAACGGTAACGCAGTATTTT.

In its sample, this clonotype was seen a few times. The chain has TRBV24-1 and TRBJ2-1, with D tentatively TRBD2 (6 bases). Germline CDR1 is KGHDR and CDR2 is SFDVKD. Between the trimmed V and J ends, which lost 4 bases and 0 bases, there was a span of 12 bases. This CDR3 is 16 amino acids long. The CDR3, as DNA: TGTGCCACCAGTGACCTCCTAGCGAGCTCCTACAATGAGCAGTTCTTC. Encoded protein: CATSDLLASSYNEQFF.

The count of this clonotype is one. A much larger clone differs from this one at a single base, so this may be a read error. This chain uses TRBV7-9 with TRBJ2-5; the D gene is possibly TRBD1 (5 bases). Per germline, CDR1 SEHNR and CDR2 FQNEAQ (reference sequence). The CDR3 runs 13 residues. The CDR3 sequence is CASSLDRTEAQYF. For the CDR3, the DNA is TGTGCCAGCAGCCTCGACAGAACAGAGGCCCAGTACTTC.

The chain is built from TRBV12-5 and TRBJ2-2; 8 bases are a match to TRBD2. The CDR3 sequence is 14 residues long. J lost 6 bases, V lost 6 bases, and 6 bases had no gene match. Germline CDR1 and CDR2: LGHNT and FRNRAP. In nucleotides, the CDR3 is TGTGCTAGTGGCCATTCGGGGGGGGCCGGGGAGCTGTTTTTT. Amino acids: CASGHSGGAGELFF. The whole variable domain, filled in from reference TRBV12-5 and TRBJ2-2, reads DARVTQTPRHKVTEMGQEVTMRCQPILGHNTVFWYRQTMMQGLELLAYFRNRAPLDDSGMPKDRFSAEMPDATLATLKIQPSEPRDSAVYFCASGHSGGAGELFFGEGSRLTVL.

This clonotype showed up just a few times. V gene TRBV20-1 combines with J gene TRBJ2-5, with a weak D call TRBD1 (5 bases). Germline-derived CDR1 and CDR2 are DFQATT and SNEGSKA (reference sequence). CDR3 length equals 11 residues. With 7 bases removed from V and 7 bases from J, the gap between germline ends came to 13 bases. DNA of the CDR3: TGCAGTGTCCAACGAAGGGGGACCCAGTACTTC. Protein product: CSVQRRGTQYF.

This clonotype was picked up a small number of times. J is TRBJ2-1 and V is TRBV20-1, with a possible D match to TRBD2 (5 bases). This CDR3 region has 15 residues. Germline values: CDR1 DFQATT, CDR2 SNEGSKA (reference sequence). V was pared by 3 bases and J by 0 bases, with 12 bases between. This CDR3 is CSARDPRGSYNEQFF. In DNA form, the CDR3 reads TGCAGTGCTAGGGACCCACGGGGCTCCTACAATGAGCAGTTCTTC.

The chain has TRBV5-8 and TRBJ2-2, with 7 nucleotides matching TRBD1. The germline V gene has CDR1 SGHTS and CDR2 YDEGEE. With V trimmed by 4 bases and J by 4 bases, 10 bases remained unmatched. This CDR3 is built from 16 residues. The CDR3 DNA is TGTGCCAGCAGCCCAGCGACAGGGTTTTTCACCGGGGAGCTGTTTTTT. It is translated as CASSPATGFFTGELFF.

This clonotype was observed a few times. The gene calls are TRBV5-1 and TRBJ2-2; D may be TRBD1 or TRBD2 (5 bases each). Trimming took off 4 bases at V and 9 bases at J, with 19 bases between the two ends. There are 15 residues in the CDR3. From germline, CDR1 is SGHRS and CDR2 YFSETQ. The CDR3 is CASSASGTQGRELFF. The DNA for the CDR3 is TGCGCCAGCAGCGCCTCCGGGACCCAAGGCCGGGAGCTGTTTTTT. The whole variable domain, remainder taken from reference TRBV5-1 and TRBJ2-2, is KAGVTQTPRYLIKTRGQQVTLSCSPISGHRSVSWYQQTPGQGLQFLFEYFSETQRNKGNFPGRFSGRQFSNSRSEMNVSTLELGDSALYLCASSASGTQGRELFFGEGSRLTVL.

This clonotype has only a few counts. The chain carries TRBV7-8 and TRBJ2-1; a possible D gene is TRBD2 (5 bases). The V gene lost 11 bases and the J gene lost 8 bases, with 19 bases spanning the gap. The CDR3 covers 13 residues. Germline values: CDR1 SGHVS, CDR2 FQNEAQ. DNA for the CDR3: TGTGCCGCCCGCTCACGGGGAGTTTATGAGCAGTTCTTC. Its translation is CAARSRGVYEQFF. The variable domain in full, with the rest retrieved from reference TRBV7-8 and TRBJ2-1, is GAGVSQSPRYKVAKRGQDVALRCDPISGHVSLFWYQQALGQGPEFLTYFQNEAQLDKSGLPSDRFFAERPEGSVSTLKIQRTQQEDSAVYLCAARSRGVYEQFFGPGTRLTVL.

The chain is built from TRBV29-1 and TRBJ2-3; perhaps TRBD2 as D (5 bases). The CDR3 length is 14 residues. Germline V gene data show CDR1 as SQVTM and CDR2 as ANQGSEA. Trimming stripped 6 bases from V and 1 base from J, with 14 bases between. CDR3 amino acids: CSVTEFSGTDTQYF. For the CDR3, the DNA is TGCAGCGTCACGGAGTTTAGCGGCACAGATACGCAGTATTTT.

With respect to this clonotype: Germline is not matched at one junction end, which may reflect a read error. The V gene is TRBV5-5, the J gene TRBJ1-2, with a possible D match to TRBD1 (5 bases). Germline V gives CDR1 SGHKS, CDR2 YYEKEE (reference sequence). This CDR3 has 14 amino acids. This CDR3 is CASSLEYGTQINPF. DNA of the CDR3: TGTGCCAGCAGCTTGGAATACGGGACCCAGATAAACCCCTTC.

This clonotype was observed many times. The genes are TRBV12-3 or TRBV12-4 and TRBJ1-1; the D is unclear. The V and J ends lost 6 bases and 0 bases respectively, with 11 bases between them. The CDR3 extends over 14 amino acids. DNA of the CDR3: TGTGCCAGCAGGCCGCAGAGCATGAACACTGAAGCTTTCTTT. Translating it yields CASRPQSMNTEAFF.

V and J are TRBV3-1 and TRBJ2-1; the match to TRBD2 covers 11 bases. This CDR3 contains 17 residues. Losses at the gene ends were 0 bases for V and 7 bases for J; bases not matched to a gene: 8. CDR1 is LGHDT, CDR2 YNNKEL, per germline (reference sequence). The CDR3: CASSQEWVSGRGNEQFF. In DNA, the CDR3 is TGTGCCAGCAGCCAAGAATGGGTTAGCGGGAGGGGAAATGAGCAGTTCTTC.

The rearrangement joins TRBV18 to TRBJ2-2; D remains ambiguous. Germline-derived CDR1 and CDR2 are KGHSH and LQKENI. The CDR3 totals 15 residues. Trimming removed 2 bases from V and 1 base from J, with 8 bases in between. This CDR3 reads CASSPVFMNTGELFF. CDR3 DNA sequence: TGTGCCAGCTCACCAGTATTTATGAACACCGGGGAGCTGTTTTTT.

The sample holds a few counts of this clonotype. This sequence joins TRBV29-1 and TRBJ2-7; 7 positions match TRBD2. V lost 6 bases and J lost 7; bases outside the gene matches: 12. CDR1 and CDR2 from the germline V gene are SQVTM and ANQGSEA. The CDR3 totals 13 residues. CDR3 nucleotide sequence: TGCAGCGTCGCTCTAGCGGCGGACCGAGAGCAGTACTTC. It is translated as CSVALAADREQYF.

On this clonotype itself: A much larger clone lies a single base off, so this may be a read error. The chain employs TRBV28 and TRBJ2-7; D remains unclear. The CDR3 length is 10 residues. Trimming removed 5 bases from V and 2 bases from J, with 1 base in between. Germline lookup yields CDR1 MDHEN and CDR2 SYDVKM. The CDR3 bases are TGTGCCAGCAGTACCTACGAGCAGTACTTC. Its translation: CASSTYEQYF.

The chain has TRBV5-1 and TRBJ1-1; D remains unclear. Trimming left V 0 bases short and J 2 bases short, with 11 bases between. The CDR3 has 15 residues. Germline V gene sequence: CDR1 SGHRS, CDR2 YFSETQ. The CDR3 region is CASSLVRADNTEAFF. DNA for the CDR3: TGCGCCAGCAGCTTGGTTAGGGCCGACAACACTGAAGCTTTCTTT.

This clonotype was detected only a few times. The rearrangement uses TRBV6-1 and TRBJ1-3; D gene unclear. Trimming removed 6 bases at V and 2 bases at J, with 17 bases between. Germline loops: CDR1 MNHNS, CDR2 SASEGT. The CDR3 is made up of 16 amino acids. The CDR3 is CASSSAESLTGNTIYF. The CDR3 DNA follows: TGTGCCAGCAGCTCGGCGGAAAGCTTAACTGGAAACACCATATATTTT.

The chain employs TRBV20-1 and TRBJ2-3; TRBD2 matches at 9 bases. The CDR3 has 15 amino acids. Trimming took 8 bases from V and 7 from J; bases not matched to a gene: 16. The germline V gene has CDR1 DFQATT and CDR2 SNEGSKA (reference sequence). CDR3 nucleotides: TGCAGTCCCCAACCCGGTAGCGGGAGTTTTTATACGCAGTATTTT. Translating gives CSPQPGSGSFYTQYF.

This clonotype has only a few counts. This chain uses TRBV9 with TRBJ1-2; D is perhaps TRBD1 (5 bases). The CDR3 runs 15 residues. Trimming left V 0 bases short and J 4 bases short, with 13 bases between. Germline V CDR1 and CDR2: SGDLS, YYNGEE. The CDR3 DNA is TGTGCCAGCAGCGTAGATGCAGGGCCCACCTATGGCTACACCTTC. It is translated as CASSVDAGPTYGYTF.

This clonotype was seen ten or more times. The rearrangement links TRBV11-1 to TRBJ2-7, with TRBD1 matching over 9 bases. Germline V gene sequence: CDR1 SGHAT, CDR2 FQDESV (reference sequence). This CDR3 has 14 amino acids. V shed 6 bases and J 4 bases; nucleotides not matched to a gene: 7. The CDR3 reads CASRYGTGPYEQYF. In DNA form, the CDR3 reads TGTGCCAGCAGATATGGGACAGGGCCTTACGAGCAGTACTTC.

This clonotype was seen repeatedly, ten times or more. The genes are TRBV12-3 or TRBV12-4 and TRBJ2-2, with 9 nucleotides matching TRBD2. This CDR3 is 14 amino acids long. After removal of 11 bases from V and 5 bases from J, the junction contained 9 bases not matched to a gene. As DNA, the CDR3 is TGTGCCGGAAAGACTAGCGGACCTACCGGGGAGCTGTTTTTT. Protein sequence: CAGKTSGPTGELFF.

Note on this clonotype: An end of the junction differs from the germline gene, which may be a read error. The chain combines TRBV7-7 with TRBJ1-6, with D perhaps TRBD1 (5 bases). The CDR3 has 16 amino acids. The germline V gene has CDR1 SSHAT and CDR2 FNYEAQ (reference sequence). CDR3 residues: CASTNPRDGNNSPLHF. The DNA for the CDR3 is TGTGCTAGCACCAATCCCCGGGACGGGAATAATTCACCCCTCCACTTT.

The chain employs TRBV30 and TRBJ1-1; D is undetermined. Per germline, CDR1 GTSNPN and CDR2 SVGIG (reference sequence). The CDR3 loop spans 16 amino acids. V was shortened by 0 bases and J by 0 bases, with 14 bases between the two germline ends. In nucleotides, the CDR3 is TGTGCCTGGAGTGTACTGGGGAAGGTTGTGAACACTGAAGCTTTCTTT. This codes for CAWSVLGKVVNTEAFF.

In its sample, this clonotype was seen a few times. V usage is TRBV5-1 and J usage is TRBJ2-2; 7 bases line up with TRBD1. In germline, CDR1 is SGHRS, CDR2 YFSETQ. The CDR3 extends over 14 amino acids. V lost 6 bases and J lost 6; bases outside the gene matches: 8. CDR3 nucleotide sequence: TGCGCCAGCAATGTTCCAGGGGGTTCCGGGGAGCTGTTTTTT. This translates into CASNVPGGSGELFF.

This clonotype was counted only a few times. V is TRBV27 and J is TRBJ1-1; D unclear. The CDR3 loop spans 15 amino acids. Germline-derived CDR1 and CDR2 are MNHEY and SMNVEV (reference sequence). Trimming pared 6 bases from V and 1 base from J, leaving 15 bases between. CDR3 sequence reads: CASRPIGLKNTEAFF. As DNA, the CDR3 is TGTGCCAGCAGACCTATAGGTCTGAAGAACACTGAAGCTTTCTTT.

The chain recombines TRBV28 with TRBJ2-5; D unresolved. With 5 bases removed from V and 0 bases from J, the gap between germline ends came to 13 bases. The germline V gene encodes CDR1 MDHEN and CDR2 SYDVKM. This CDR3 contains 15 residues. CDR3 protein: CASSPRTVDQETQYF. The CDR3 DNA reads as TGTGCCAGCAGTCCCCGGACCGTCGACCAAGAGACCCAGTACTTC. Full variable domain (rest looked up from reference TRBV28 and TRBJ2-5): DVKVTQSSRYLVKRTGEKVFLECVQDMDHENMFWYRQDPGLGLRLIYFSYDVKMKEKGDIPEGYSVSREKKERFSLILESASTNQTSMYLCASSPRTVDQETQYFGPGTRLLVL.

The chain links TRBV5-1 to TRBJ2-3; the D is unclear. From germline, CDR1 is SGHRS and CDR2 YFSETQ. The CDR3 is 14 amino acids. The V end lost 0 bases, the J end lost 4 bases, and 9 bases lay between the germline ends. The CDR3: CASSLEALPDTQYF. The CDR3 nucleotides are TGCGCCAGCAGCTTGGAGGCTCTTCCAGATACGCAGTATTTT.